This is a list of T cell receptor beta chains from one sample in a study of blood T cell repertoires in COVID-19. Assay used: immunoSEQ multiplex PCR; TCRdb lists only in-frame clones, some missing. This table holds 84,000 or so clones, around 82% found once. Sequences were obtained from peripheral blood. Every receptor here comes from a woman older than 75 with acute or convalescent COVID-19. Both conserved end residues are part of each CDR3. A D gene is named only where the DNA matches it firmly. Clone size is given for some rows only: seen once, a few or many times, or a class if the clone is expanded.

J gene	D gene	V gene	clone size	CDR3 DNA	CDR3 protein
TRBJ2-2	.	TRBV28	.	TGTGCCAGCATCTATCTCAGGGGAACTACCGGGGAGCTGTTTTTT	CASIYLRGTTGELFF
TRBJ2-1	.	TRBV11-2	.	TGTGCCAGCAGCTTATGGACGGGAACCGCCAATGAGCAGTTCTTC	CASSLWTGTANEQFF
TRBJ1-2	TRBD1	TRBV10-2	once	TGCGCCAGCAGTGAGTCGCTCGACAGGGGTTATGGCTACACCTTC	CASSESLDRGYGYTF
TRBJ2-2	.	TRBV28	.	TGTGCCAGCAGTTTCGTTTCCGGGGAGCTGTTTTTT	CASSFVSGELFF
TRBJ2-5	TRBD2	TRBV7-9	.	TGTGCCAGCAGCTTAGTAGCGGGGACTGCGGAGACCCAGTACTTC	CASSLVAGTAETQYF
TRBJ2-7	.	TRBV27	.	TGTGCCAGCAGCCAGGCAAGGGAGCAGTACTTC	CASSQAREQYF
TRBJ1-1	TRBD1	TRBV5-1	.	TGCGCCAGCACGGGACAGGGGAACACTGAAGCTTTCTTT	CASTGQGNTEAFF
TRBJ1-4	.	TRBV28	.	TGTGCCAGCACCGGGGGGCGGAATGAAAAACTGTTTTTT	CASTGGRNEKLFF
TRBJ2-2	.	TRBV15	.	TGTGCCACCAGCAGAGATACGAGGGAGAACTCTGGGGAGCTGTTTTTT	CATSRDTRENSGELFF
TRBJ1-5	TRBD1	TRBV6-2/TRBV6-3	few	TGTGCCAGCAGTCGACAGGGGATCAATCAGCCCCAGCATTTT	CASSRQGINQPQHF
TRBJ2-4	TRBD1	TRBV27	.	TGTGCCAGCAGCATTACAGGGGAAGGAAACATTCAGTACTTC	CASSITGEGNIQYF
TRBJ1-1	.	TRBV14	.	TGTGCCAGCAGCCAAAATGCTCGGGGGAACACTGAAGCTTTCTTT	CASSQNARGNTEAFF
TRBJ2-5	.	TRBV25-1	.	TGTGCCAGCAGCATGACGGTACAGCAAGAGACCCAGTACTTC	CASSMTVQQETQYF
TRBJ1-2	.	TRBV20-1	once	TGCAGTGCTAGTGGTCAGGGCTATGGCTACACCTTC	CSASGQGYGYTF
TRBJ2-3	.	TRBV5-1	.	TGCGCCAGCAGCCCCGCGGGGACCCCAGATACGCAGTATTTT	CASSPAGTPDTQYF
TRBJ2-1	TRBD1	TRBV7-7	.	TGTGCCAGCAGCTTGGGACAGGGGTCCTACAATGAGCAGTTCTTC	CASSLGQGSYNEQFF
TRBJ2-3	TRBD2	TRBV27	.	TGTGCCAGCAGTTTAAACGCGGGAGGTATCACAGATACGCAGTATTTT	CASSLNAGGITDTQYF
TRBJ1-4	.	TRBV19	.	TGTGCCACCTCATCAGACAGCGCCGAACTGTTTTTT	CATSSDSAELFF
TRBJ1-4	.	TRBV10-3	.	TGTGCCATCAGGGCCCATGCAACTAATGAAAAACTGTTTTTT	CAIRAHATNEKLFF
TRBJ2-3	.	TRBV18	.	TGTGCCAGCTCACCAGCAGGGTTCTCGGATACGCAGTATTTT	CASSPAGFSDTQYF
TRBJ1-2	.	TRBV6-5	.	TGTGCCAGCTACGAAAAGAGTACTGGCTACACCTTC	CASYEKSTGYTF
TRBJ2-3	TRBD2	TRBV3-1/TRBV3-2	.	TGTGCCAGCAGCTCGGGACTAGCGGGGGGGGTTACTAGCACAGATACGCAGTATTTT	CASSSGLAGGVTSTDTQYF
TRBJ2-6	.	TRBV2	.	TGTGCCAGCAGACAGGCTTCTGGGGCCAACGTCCTGACTTTC	CASRQASGANVLTF
TRBJ2-1	TRBD2	TRBV7-8	.	TGTGCCAGCAGCTTAGGACTAGCCTTGCGAGAGCAGTTCTTC	CASSLGLALREQFF
TRBJ2-3	.	TRBV2	.	TGTGCCAGCAGTCGAGAACAGACAGATACGCAGTATTTT	CASSREQTDTQYF
TRBJ2-1	TRBD1	TRBV3-1/TRBV3-2	.	TGTGCCAGCAGCCACACAGGGGTCAAAGAGCAGTTCTTC	CASSHTGVKEQFF
TRBJ1-5	.	TRBV18	.	TGTGCCAGCTCACCACGGGACAAGGGGAGCAATCAGCCCCAGCATTTT	CASSPRDKGSNQPQHF
TRBJ2-2	TRBD2	TRBV7-2	once	TGTGCCAGCAGCGACGCGGGAGGGCCGGTCACCGGGGAGCTGTTTTTT	CASSDAGGPVTGELFF
TRBJ2-5	.	TRBV7-9	.	TGTGCCAGCAGCTTAGCGCTTCGGGGGAAAAAGACCCAGTACTTC	CASSLALRGKKTQYF
TRBJ2-4	.	TRBV29-1	.	TGCAGCGTTGAAGATCTATTATTAGCCAAAAACATTCAGTACTTC	CSVEDLLLAKNIQYF
TRBJ2-3	TRBD2	TRBV6-1	.	TGTGCCAGCAGTGAAGCGTTAGCGGGGGGAACAGATACGCAGTATTTT	CASSEALAGGTDTQYF
TRBJ1-6	.	TRBV11-1	.	TGTGCCAGCAGCTTAGCGACGGAGTCACCCCTCCACTTT	CASSLATESPLHF
TRBJ1-2	.	TRBV6-5	.	TGTGCCAGCGGGAGGACGTTGCGTGACGCCTATGGCTACACCTTC	CASGRTLRDAYGYTF
TRBJ2-5	TRBD2	TRBV2	once	TGTGCCAGCAGTGGTCGTTTAGCGGGAGCCCAGTACTTC	CASSGRLAGAQYF
TRBJ1-2	.	TRBV6-5	.	TGTGCCAGCAGTTACGCGCAGGGGTCATTAACGGGCTACACCTTC	CASSYAQGSLTGYTF
TRBJ1-1	.	TRBV4-1	.	TGCGCCAGCAGCCAAGATCGGAGGAACACTGAAGCTTTCTTT	CASSQDRRNTEAFF
TRBJ1-2	.	TRBV27	once	TGTGCCAGCAGTCGAACAGGGAGCCCCTATGGCTACACCTTC	CASSRTGSPYGYTF
TRBJ2-7	.	TRBV9	.	TGTGCCAGCAGCGTAGCTGCAGGAACGGACTACGAGCAGTACTTC	CASSVAAGTDYEQYF
TRBJ2-7	TRBD1	TRBV27	.	TGTGCCAGCAGTTCCGGGACAGGCATCCGCTACGAGCAGTACTTC	CASSSGTGIRYEQYF
TRBJ1-3	TRBD1	TRBV4-1	.	TGCGCCAGCAGCAAGGACAGGGGATCCTCTGGAAACACCATATATTTT	CASSKDRGSSGNTIYF
TRBJ1-5	TRBD1	TRBV2	few	TGTGCCAGCAGTTCCGGGACAGGGATTCAGGTTGGTCAGCCCCAGCATTTT	CASSSGTGIQVGQPQHF
TRBJ2-7	TRBD1	TRBV7-7	.	TGTGCCAGCAGCTTATACAGGGGGGCCGAGCAGTACTTC	CASSLYRGAEQYF
TRBJ2-3	TRBD1	TRBV5-4	.	TGTGCCAGCAGCTTCGGACAGGGAAGAGATACGCAGTATTTT	CASSFGQGRDTQYF
TRBJ1-2	TRBD1	TRBV5-4	.	TGTGCCAGCAGCCGAGGTGGACAGGGTGGGAACTATGGCTACACCTTC	CASSRGGQGGNYGYTF
TRBJ1-4	TRBD1	TRBV2	.	TGTGCCAGCAGGGGGACAGCTTTGAATGAAAAACTGTTTTTT	CASRGTALNEKLFF